This T cell receptor (beta chain) was captured by sequencing in a study of blood T cell repertoires in COVID-19. V lost 8 bases and J lost 7, with 14 bases in between. CDR1 is MGHDK, CDR2 SYGVNS, per germline. The CDR3 has 13 amino acids. Profiled with immunoSEQ multiplex PCR; TCRdb holds only in-frame clones, not every one. Among around 230,000 clones listed, over 70% were seen once. The clonotype originates from a man aged 40-50 years with acute or convalescent COVID-19. The chain has TRBV25-1 and TRBJ1-4; no clear D. The sample comprised peripheral blood. CDR3 in DNA: TGTGCCAGCCGCCGGGAACCGAGTGAAAAACTGTTTTTT. Translated, it gives CASRREPSEKLFF.